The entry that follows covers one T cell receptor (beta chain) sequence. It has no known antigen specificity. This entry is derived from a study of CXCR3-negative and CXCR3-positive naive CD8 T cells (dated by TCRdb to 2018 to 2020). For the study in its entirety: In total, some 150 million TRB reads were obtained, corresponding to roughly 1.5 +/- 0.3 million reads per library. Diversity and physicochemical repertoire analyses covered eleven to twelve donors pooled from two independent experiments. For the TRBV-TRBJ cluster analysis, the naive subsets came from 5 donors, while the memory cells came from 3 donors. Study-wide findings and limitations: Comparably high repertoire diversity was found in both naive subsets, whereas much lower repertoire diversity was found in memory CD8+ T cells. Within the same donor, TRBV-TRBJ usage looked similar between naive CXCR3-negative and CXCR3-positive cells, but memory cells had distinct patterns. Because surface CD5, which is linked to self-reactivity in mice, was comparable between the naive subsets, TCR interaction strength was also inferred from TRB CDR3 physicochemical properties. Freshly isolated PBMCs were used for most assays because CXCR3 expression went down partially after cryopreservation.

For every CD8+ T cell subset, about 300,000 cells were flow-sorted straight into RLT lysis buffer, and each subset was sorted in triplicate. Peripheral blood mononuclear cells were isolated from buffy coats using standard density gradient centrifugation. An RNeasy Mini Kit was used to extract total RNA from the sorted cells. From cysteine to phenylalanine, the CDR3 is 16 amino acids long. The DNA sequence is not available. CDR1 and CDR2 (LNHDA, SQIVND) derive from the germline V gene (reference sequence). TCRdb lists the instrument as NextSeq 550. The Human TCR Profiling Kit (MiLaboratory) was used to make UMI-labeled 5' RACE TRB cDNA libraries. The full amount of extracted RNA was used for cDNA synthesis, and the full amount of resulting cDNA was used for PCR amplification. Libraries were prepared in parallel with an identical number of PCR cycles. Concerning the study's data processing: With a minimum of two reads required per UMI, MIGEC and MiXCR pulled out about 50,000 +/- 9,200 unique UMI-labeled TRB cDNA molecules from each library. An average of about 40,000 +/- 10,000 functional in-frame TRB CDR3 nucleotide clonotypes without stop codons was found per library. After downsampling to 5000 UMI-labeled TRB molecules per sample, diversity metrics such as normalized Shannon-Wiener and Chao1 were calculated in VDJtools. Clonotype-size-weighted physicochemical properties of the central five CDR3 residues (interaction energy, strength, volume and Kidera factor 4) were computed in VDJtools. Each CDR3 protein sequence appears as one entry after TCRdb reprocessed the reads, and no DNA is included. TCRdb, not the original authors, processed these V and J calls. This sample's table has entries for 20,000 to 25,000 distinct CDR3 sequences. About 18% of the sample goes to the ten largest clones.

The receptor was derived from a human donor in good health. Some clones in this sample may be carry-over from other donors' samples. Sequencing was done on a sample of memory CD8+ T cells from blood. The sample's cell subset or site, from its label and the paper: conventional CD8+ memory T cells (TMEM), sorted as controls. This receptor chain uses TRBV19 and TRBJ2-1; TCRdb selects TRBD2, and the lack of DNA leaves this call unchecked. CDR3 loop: CASSIVAGGSYNEQFF. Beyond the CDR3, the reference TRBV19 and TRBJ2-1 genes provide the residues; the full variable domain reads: DGGITQSPKYLFRKEGQNVTLSCEQNLNHDAMYWYRQDPGQGLRLIYYSQIVNDFQKGDIAEGYSVSREKKESFPLTVTSAQKNPTAFYLCASSIVAGGSYNEQFFGPGTRLTVL.